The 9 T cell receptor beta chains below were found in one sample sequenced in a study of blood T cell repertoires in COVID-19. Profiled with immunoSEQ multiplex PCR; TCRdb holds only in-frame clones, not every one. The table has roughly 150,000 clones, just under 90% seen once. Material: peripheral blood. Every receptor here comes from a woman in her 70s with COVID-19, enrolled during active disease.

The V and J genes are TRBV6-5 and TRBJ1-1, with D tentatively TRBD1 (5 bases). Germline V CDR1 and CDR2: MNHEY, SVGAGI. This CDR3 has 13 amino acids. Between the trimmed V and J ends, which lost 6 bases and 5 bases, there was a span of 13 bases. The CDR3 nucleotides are TGTGCCAGCAGATTGAAACAGGCGACTGAAGCTTTCTTT. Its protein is CASRLKQATEAFF.

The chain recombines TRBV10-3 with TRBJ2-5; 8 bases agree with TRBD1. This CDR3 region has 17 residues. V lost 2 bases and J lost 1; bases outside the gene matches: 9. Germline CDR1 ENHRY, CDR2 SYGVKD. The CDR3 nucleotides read TGTGCCATCAGTGAGGTAAAGAGGGGGACAGGCCAAGAGACCCAGTACTTC. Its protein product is CAISEVKRGTGQETQYF.

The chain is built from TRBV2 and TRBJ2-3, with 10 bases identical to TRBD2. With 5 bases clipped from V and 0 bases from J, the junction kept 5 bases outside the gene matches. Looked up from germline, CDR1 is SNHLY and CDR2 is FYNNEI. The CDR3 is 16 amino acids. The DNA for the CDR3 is TGTGCCAGCAGTTTTAGCGGGGGGAGAAGCACAGATACGCAGTATTTT. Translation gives CASSFSGGRSTDTQYF.

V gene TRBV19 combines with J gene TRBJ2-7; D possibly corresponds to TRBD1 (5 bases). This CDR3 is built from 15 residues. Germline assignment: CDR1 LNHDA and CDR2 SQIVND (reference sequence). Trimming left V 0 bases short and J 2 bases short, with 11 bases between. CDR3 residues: CASSIDLGRAYEQYF. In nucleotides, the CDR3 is TGTGCCAGTAGTATAGATCTAGGCAGGGCCTACGAGCAGTACTTC.

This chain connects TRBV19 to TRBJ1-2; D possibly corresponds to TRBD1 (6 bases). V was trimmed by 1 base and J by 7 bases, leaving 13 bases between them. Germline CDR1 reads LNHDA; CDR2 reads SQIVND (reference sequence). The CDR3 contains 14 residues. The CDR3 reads CASSIVGRGSGYTF. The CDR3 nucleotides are TGTGCCAGTAGTATAGTCGGCAGGGGCTCTGGCTACACCTTC.

The CDR3, as DNA: TGTGCCAGCAGCCTCAGGGGGAGTGGGGGCATTCAGTACTTC. Translation gives CASSLRGSGGIQYF. V gene TRBV27 combines with J gene TRBJ2-4; TRBD1 matches 7 bases. Germline-derived CDR1 and CDR2 are MNHEY and SMNVEV (reference sequence). There are 14 residues in the CDR3. The V gene end was trimmed by 6 bases and the J gene end by 9 bases; junction bases not matched to a gene: 11.

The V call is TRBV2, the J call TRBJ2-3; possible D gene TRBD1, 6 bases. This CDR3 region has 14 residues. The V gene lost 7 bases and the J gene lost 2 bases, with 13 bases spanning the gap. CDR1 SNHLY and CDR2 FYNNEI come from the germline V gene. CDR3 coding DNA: TGTGCCAGCATCTGGGGGCCGCTCACAGATACGCAGTATTTT. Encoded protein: CASIWGPLTDTQYF.

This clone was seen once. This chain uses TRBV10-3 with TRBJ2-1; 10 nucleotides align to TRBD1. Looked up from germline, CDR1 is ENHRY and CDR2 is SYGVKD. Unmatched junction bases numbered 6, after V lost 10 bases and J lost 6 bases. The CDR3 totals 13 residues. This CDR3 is CANRDRGTNEQFF. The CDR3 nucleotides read TGTGCCAACCGGGACAGGGGAACCAATGAGCAGTTCTTC.

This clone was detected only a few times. CDR3 DNA: TGTGCCAGCAGCAAAGTAACGGCAGGGCTGAGATCCCTGAACACTGAAGCTTTCTTT. This encodes CASSKVTAGLRSLNTEAFF. This chain joins TRBV21-1 and TRBJ1-1; the DNA was not used to check the table's D call, TRBD1. TRBV21-1 is listed as a pseudogene. The CDR3 totals 19 residues.